The 13 T cell receptor beta chains below were found in one sample sequenced in a study of regulatory T cells in long-lasting Graves disease. The sample's time point: persistent/refractory GD, antithyroid drugs over 5 years with positive TRAb. Preparation of the TCR library used RNA extracted from PBMCs. Researchers made TCR beta libraries by using iRepertoire HTBI primers and running Arm-PCR on CDR3 regions. MiXCR was run by TCRdb on the multiplex PCR reads, yielding one entry per CDR3 protein. The table includes 350,000 to 500,000 distinct CDR3 sequences, 21% detected once. The source was peripheral blood mononuclear cells (PBMCs), collected when the disease was refractory, from a patient treated with antithyroid drugs. The receptors shown here come from a female donor with Graves disease.

This clonotype has at least ten counts. V usage is TRBV27 and J usage is TRBJ2-2; no clear D. V was clipped by 0 bases and J by 4 bases, with 3 bases between them. Germline V gene data show CDR1 as MNHEY and CDR2 as SMNVEV (reference sequence). The CDR3 is made up of 13 amino acids. CDR3 residues: CASSLSFTGELFF. DNA for the CDR3: TGTGCCAGCAGTTTATCCTTCACCGGGGAGCTGTTTTTT.

This clonotype was picked up many times. This chain joins TRBV7-9 and TRBJ1-1, with D possibly TRBD1 on 6 matching bases. This CDR3 has 14 residues. V was pared by 3 bases and J by 1 base, with 9 bases between. The germline CDR1 and CDR2 sequences are SEHNR and FQNEAQ (reference sequence). For the CDR3, the DNA is TGTGCCAGCAGCTTTACAGGGTGGAACACTGAAGCTTTCTTT. Translation gives CASSFTGWNTEAFF. Full variable domain (outside the CDR3, taken from reference TRBV7-9 and TRBJ1-1): DTGVSQNPRHKITKRGQNVTFRCDPISEHNRLYWYRQTLGQGPEFLTYFQNEAQLEKSRLLSDRFSAERPKGSFSTLEIQRTEQGDSAMYLCASSFTGWNTEAFFGQGTRLTVV.

CDR3: CSASPPVGPYNEQFF. The CDR3 DNA is TGCAGTGCTAGCCCACCTGTGGGCCCCTACAATGAGCAGTTCTTC. The chain couples TRBV20-1 to TRBJ2-1; no clear D gene. V lost 3 bases and J 2 bases, leaving 14 bases between the germline ends. Per germline, CDR1 DFQATT and CDR2 SNEGSKA (reference sequence). The CDR3 contains 15 residues.

This clonotype was seen many times. The chain carries TRBV28 and TRBJ2-5, with 7 bases that match TRBD1. J lost 1 base, V lost 5 bases, and 7 bases had no gene match. The germline CDR1 and CDR2 sequences are MDHEN and SYDVKM. The CDR3 totals 15 residues. CDR3 protein: CASSTPGTAQETQYF. DNA of the CDR3: TGTGCCAGCAGTACCCCTGGGACAGCCCAAGAGACCCAGTACTTC.

The V gene is TRBV30, the J gene TRBJ2-2; 11 nucleotides match TRBD1. The J segment lost 6 bases and the V segment lost 7 bases, leaving 10 bases of the junction unmatched. The CDR3 spans 15 residues. In germline, CDR1 is GTSNPN, CDR2 SVGIG (reference sequence). CDR3 nucleotides: TGTGCCTCAAAGAGCTGGGGACAGGGGGCCGGGGAGCTGTTTTTT. This sequence encodes CASKSWGQGAGELFF. Drawing the rest from reference TRBV30 and TRBJ2-2, the complete variable domain is SQTIHQWPATLVQPVGSPLSLECTVEGTSNPNLYWYRQAAGRGLQLLFYSVGIGQISSEVPQNLSASRPQDRQFILSSKKLLLSDSGFYLCASKSWGQGAGELFFGEGSRLTVL.

This clonotype was found a few times. V and J are TRBV20-1 and TRBJ2-7; D could derive from TRBD1 or TRBD2 (5 bases each). The length of the CDR3 is 13 residues. Trimming removed 5 bases from V and 5 bases from J, with 16 bases in between. Germline loops: CDR1 DFQATT, CDR2 SNEGSKA (reference sequence). The CDR3 nucleotides are TGCAGTGCTTCCCCTCGGGGCCCAGACGAGCAGTACTTC. Amino acids: CSASPRGPDEQYF.

The chain joins TRBV15 to TRBJ2-3; 8 nucleotides line up with TRBD2. The germline CDR1 and CDR2 sequences are LNHNV and YYDKDF (reference sequence). The CDR3 spans 17 residues. V shed 0 bases and J 3 bases; nucleotides not matched to a gene: 8. The CDR3 coding sequence is TGTGCCACCAGCAGAGATCCTTTAGCGGGAAGGACAGATACGCAGTATTTT. This encodes CATSRDPLAGRTDTQYF.

The V gene is TRBV6-1, the J gene TRBJ2-1; 12 bases align to TRBD2. CDR3 length: 15 residues. Trimming cost V 4 bases and J 7 bases; bases outside gene matches: 5. Germline V lookup: CDR1 MNHNS, CDR2 SASEGT. The CDR3 here is CASSVGTSGLNEQFF. CDR3 in DNA: TGTGCCAGCAGTGTCGGGACTAGCGGGCTGAATGAGCAGTTCTTC.

This clonotype was counted at least ten times. The chain links TRBV18 to TRBJ1-4; D may be TRBD1 (5 bases). Germline V gene data show CDR1 as KGHSH and CDR2 as LQKENI. The ends were cut back, 5 bases at V and 5 bases at J, with 12 bases in the middle. CDR3 size: 14 residues. The CDR3 loop is CASSRDGGNEKLFF. The CDR3 region has the DNA TGTGCCAGCTCAAGGGACGGAGGGAATGAAAAACTGTTTTTT. Full variable domain (outside the CDR3, taken from reference TRBV18 and TRBJ1-4): NAGVMQNPRHLVRRRGQEARLRCSPMKGHSHVYWYRQLPEEGLKFMVYLQKENIIDESGMPKERFSAEFPKEGPSILRIQQVVRGDSAAYFCASSRDGGNEKLFFGSGTQLSVL.

V is TRBV30 and J is TRBJ2-2; 9 nucleotides align to TRBD1. This CDR3 is built from 12 residues. CDR1 GTSNPN and CDR2 SVGIG come from the germline V gene (reference sequence). The ends lost 8 bases at V and 5 bases at J; junction bases unmatched: 3. The CDR3 DNA sequence: TGTGCCAGCGACAGGGGGACCGGGGAGCTGTTTTTT. Encoded protein: CASDRGTGELFF.

This clonotype was recorded at least ten times. The V call is TRBV12-3 or TRBV12-4, the J call TRBJ1-6, with a tentative D call TRBD1 (6 bases). V was trimmed by 5 bases and J by 0 bases, leaving 23 bases between them. The CDR3 is made up of 20 amino acids. The CDR3 bases are TGTGCCAGCAGTCTACAGGGTTCTCGAAGCCCGAGCTCCTATAATTCACCCCTCCACTTT. Translation gives CASSLQGSRSPSSYNSPLHF.

The table lists this clonotype with many counts. The chain carries TRBV6-5 and TRBJ1-1, with a tentative D call TRBD1 (5 bases). Germline lookup yields CDR1 MNHEY and CDR2 SVGAGI. This CDR3 has 13 residues. Trimming left V 4 bases short and J 7 bases short, with 13 bases between. CDR3 DNA sequence: TGTGCCAGCAGTTTCAGGGACGTCCATGAAGCTTTCTTT. This translates into CASSFRDVHEAFF.

This chain connects TRBV5-6 to TRBJ1-1; D is undetermined. CDR1 and CDR2 (germline): SGHDT, YYEEEE. The V and J ends lost 0 bases and 5 bases respectively, with 8 bases between them. The CDR3 is 13 amino acids. The CDR3, as DNA: TGTGCCAGCAGCTTGGCCCTCGAGACTGAAGCTTTCTTT. Translated: CASSLALETEAFF.